The rows below give T cell receptor beta chains drawn from one sample of a study of OX40 agonist ivuxolimab in advanced cancers. Using immunoSEQ multiplex PCR, the repertoire was profiled, and TCRdb retains in-frame clones only, with some absent. This sample has about 48,000 clones, with under 85% found just once. This specimen was CD4+ or CD8+ T cells sorted from blood, taken in a trial of the OX40 agonist ivuxolimab. The source is an adult with an advanced solid tumor such as melanoma, head and neck, liver or kidney cancer. Both conserved end residues are part of each CDR3. D genes are given only for firm matches. Clone size is not always given. Where it is, it says once, few, many or a class for expanded clones.

v_gene	len	abundance	j_gene	d_gene	CDR3aa	CDR3nt
TRBV4-3	15	few	TRBJ1-3	NA	CASSQGSSFGNTIYF	TGCGCCAGCAGCCAGGGGTCATCCTTTGGAAACACCATATATTTT
TRBV5-4	13	NA	TRBJ2-7	TRBD1	CASSRDREYEQYF	TGTGCCAGCAGTCGGGACAGGGAATACGAGCAGTACTTC
TRBV5-3	14	NA	TRBJ1-3	NA	CASSLEWSGNTIYF	TGTGCCAGCAGCTTGGAATGGTCTGGAAACACCATATATTTT
TRBV9	16	NA	TRBJ2-2	TRBD2	CASSTRGDTNAGELFF	TGTGCCAGCAGCACGCGGGGGGATACGAACGCCGGGGAGCTGTTTTTT
TRBV6-6	14	NA	TRBJ2-2	NA	CASLRVANTGELFF	TGTGCCAGCTTGAGGGTTGCGAACACCGGGGAGCTGTTTTTT
TRBV7-4	15	once	TRBJ1-4	TRBD1	CASSSNRGLGEKLFF	TGTGCCAGCAGCTCGAACAGGGGGCTGGGGGAAAAACTGTTTTTT
TRBV6-1	13	once	TRBJ1-5	TRBD1	CASSGDRVQPQHF	TGTGCCAGCAGTGGGGACAGGGTTCAGCCCCAGCATTTT
TRBV7-2	17	NA	TRBJ2-7	NA	CASSLSPRQIRGYEQYF	TGTGCCAGCAGCTTATCCCCAAGACAGATCCGAGGCTACGAGCAGTACTTC
TRBV18	14	once	TRBJ1-2	TRBD1	CASSGDRGRYGYTF	TGTGCCAGCTCCGGGGACAGGGGACGCTATGGCTACACCTTC
TRBV7-3	14	NA	TRBJ2-1	NA	CASSSIAGNNEQFF	TGTGCCAGCAGCTCCATAGCCGGGAACAATGAGCAGTTCTTC
TRBV4-1	16	NA	TRBJ1-2	NA	CASSQYGTATGDGYTF	TGCGCCAGCAGCCAATACGGAACAGCGACGGGGGACGGCTACACCTTC
TRBV9	14	NA	TRBJ2-3	NA	CASSPEAGADTQYF	TGTGCCAGCAGCCCGGAAGCCGGGGCAGATACGCAGTATTTT
TRBV10-2	12	NA	TRBJ2-3	TRBD2	CASSPQRGTQYF	TGCGCCAGCAGTCCTCAGCGGGGTACGCAGTATTTT
TRBV9	15	NA	TRBJ1-4	NA	CASSVVGDRNEKLFF	TGTGCCAGCAGCGTAGTGGGGGATCGGAATGAAAAACTGTTTTTT
TRBV18	14	NA	TRBJ1-3	NA	CASSPGGTGNTIYF	TGTGCCAGCTCCCCCGGTGGCACTGGAAACACCATATATTTT
TRBV10-1	13	NA	TRBJ1-2	NA	CASSERFMGGYTF	TGCGCCAGCAGTGAAAGATTTATGGGCGGCTACACCTTC
TRBV4-3	18	NA	TRBJ2-3	TRBD2	CASSQGGLTSGVTDTQYF	TGCGCCAGCAGCCAAGGGGGCCTTACTAGCGGGGTTACAGATACGCAGTATTTT
TRBV19	14	NA	TRBJ2-7	NA	CASTTGGGSYEQYF	TGTGCCAGTACCACGGGGGGCGGCTCCTACGAGCAGTACTTC
TRBV6-5	14	NA	TRBJ2-5	TRBD1	CASSQDRVRETQYF	TGTGCCAGCAGTCAGGACAGGGTGAGAGAGACCCAGTACTTC
TRBV10-1	14	NA	TRBJ1-1	TRBD1	CASSDRGRGTEAFF	TGCGCCAGCAGTGACAGGGGGCGGGGGACTGAAGCTTTCTTT
TRBV7-8	13	NA	TRBJ1-4	NA	CASSPGRNEKLFF	TGTGCCAGCAGCCCGGGCAGAAATGAAAAACTGTTTTTT
TRBV7-2	13	NA	TRBJ2-5	TRBD1	CASSLGNRGSQYF	TGTGCCAGCAGCTTAGGGAACAGGGGATCCCAGTACTTC
TRBV30	13	NA	TRBJ1-2	NA	CAWTPHRDYGYTF	TGTGCCTGGACCCCCCACAGGGACTATGGCTACACCTTC
TRBV6-6	14	few	TRBJ2-7	NA	CASSYLGPSYEQYF	TGTGCCAGCAGTTATTTGGGACCTTCCTACGAGCAGTACTTC
TRBV7-2	14	NA	TRBJ2-7	TRBD1	CASSWGTDSYEQYF	TGTGCCAGCTCCTGGGGGACAGACTCCTACGAGCAGTACTTC
TRBV5-6	14	NA	TRBJ2-6	NA	CASSLSGGANVLTF	TGTGCCAGCAGCTTATCTGGGGGGGCCAACGTCCTGACTTTC
TRBV19	14	NA	TRBJ2-5	NA	CASSIQASPETQYF	TGTGCCAGTAGTATCCAGGCTAGCCCAGAGACCCAGTACTTC
TRBV19	12	NA	TRBJ1-2	NA	CASSILQYGYTF	TGTGCCAGTAGTATACTACAGTATGGCTACACCTTC
TRBV5-4	14	NA	TRBJ2-7	TRBD1	CASSLIGGATEQYF	TGTGCCAGCAGCTTGATAGGGGGCGCGACCGAGCAGTACTTC
TRBV5-6	16	NA	TRBJ1-2	NA	CASTPGRLSGIYGYTF	TGTGCCAGCACCCCGGGGAGACTCTCGGGGATCTATGGCTACACCTTC
TRBV20-1	11	NA	TRBJ1-2	NA	CSAVPGYGYTF	TGCAGTGCGGTCCCGGGATATGGCTACACCTTC
TRBV7-2	15	medium-sized	TRBJ2-5	NA	CASGRFGGNGETQYF	TGTGCCAGCGGCCGTTTTGGGGGGAATGGGGAGACCCAGTACTTC
TRBV7-2	15	NA	TRBJ1-5	TRBD1	CASSGAGGSNQPQHF	TGTGCCAGCAGCGGCGCAGGGGGTAGCAATCAGCCCCAGCATTTT
TRBV7-2	13	NA	TRBJ1-2	NA	CASSQGTAGGYTF	TGTGCCAGCAGCCAGGGTACGGCGGGGGGCTACACCTTC
TRBV2	14	NA	TRBJ1-1	TRBD1	CASRGGGQGHEAFF	TGTGCCAGCAGAGGCGGTGGACAGGGACATGAAGCTTTCTTT
TRBV7-2	11	NA	TRBJ2-3	NA	CASSLRHTQYF	TGTGCCAGCAGCTTAAGACATACGCAGTATTTT
TRBV5-6	14	NA	TRBJ2-5	TRBD2	CASSFLAGTETQYF	TGTGCCAGCAGCTTTTTAGCGGGAACCGAGACCCAGTACTTC
TRBV4-3	14	NA	TRBJ2-3	NA	CASSQEWISSTQYF	TGCGCCAGCAGCCAAGAGTGGATCTCATCCACGCAGTATTTT
TRBV29-1	14	NA	TRBJ2-5	NA	CSVEGQFAQETQYF	TGCAGCGTTGAAGGACAGTTTGCCCAAGAGACCCAGTACTTC
TRBV14	15	NA	TRBJ2-1	NA	CASSLPDTSYNEQFF	TGTGCCAGCAGCCTACCCGACACCTCCTACAATGAGCAGTTCTTC
TRBV7-9	16	NA	TRBJ2-5	NA	CASSFVGGPLQETQYF	TGTGCCAGCAGTTTCGTAGGGGGGCCCCTACAAGAGACCCAGTACTTC
TRBV5-4	16	NA	TRBJ2-3	TRBD1	CASSLAGQVPPDTQYF	TGTGCCAGCAGCTTGGCGGGACAGGTTCCCCCAGATACGCAGTATTTT
TRBV10-3	17	NA	TRBJ2-7	TRBD2	CAISETRGLAGGYEQYF	TGTGCCATCAGTGAGACCCGGGGACTAGCGGGGGGGTACGAGCAGTACTTC
TRBV5-1	17	NA	TRBJ2-2	NA	CASSLGGLRQNTGELFF	TGCGCCAGCAGCTTGGGAGGGTTGCGGCAGAACACCGGGGAGCTGTTTTTT
TRBV7-9	15	NA	TRBJ2-2	NA	CASSLRRGDTGELFF	TGTGCCAGCAGCCTTAGAAGAGGGGACACCGGGGAGCTGTTTTTT
TRBV6-6	15	NA	TRBJ1-3	NA	CASSSRLVSGNTIYF	TGTGCCAGCAGTTCCCGGTTGGTCTCTGGAAACACCATATATTTT
TRBV9	16	NA	TRBJ2-3	TRBD2	CASSVLAGPMPDTQYF	TGTGCCAGCAGCGTTTTAGCGGGTCCCATGCCAGATACGCAGTATTTT
TRBV29-1	13	once	TRBJ2-3	NA	CSVARGAPDTQYF	TGCAGCGTTGCAAGGGGGGCCCCAGATACGCAGTATTTT
TRBV18	14	NA	TRBJ1-1	NA	CASSPQGPNTEAFF	TGTGCCAGCTCACCACAGGGACCGAACACTGAAGCTTTCTTT
TRBV11-2	17	NA	TRBJ1-4	NA	CASSPHRALTTNEKLFF	TGTGCCAGCAGCCCTCACAGGGCGCTCACAACTAATGAAAAACTGTTTTTT
TRBV6-1	15	NA	TRBJ2-1	NA	CASTEQGSSYNEQFF	TGTGCCAGCACCGAACAGGGAAGCTCCTACAATGAGCAGTTCTTC
TRBV6-1	13	NA	TRBJ2-1	TRBD1	CASRDREYNEQFF	TGTGCCAGCCGGGACAGGGAGTACAATGAGCAGTTCTTC
TRBV18	15	NA	TRBJ1-6	TRBD1	CASSLQGPLRSPLHF	TGTGCCAGCTCATTACAGGGGCCTCTGCGATCACCCCTCCACTTT
TRBV21-1	15	NA	TRBJ1-5	NA	CASSRFHRHHQPQHF	TGTGCCAGCAGCAGGTTCCACAGACACCATCAGCCCCAGCATTTT
TRBV7-2	16	NA	TRBJ2-1	TRBD1	CASSLGQGRPYNEQFF	TGTGCCAGCAGCTTGGGACAGGGAAGGCCCTACAATGAGCAGTTCTTC
TRBV6-5	14	NA	TRBJ1-5	NA	CASTGAGLNQPQHF	TGTGCCAGCACTGGGGCAGGATTAAATCAGCCCCAGCATTTT
TRBV19	21	NA	TRBJ2-3	TRBD2	CASTSRQPGLAGSPRTDTQYF	TGTGCCAGTACCTCAAGGCAACCCGGACTAGCGGGGTCACCCCGGACAGATACGCAGTATTTT
TRBV18	17	NA	TRBJ1-3	NA	CASSPRTPPLAGNTIYF	TGTGCCAGCTCACCTCGGACACCACCCTTGGCTGGAAACACCATATATTTT
TRBV5-1	15	NA	TRBJ2-7	TRBD2	CASSLDGLVAYEQYF	TGCGCCAGCAGCTTGGACGGACTAGTGGCCTACGAGCAGTACTTC
TRBV30	14	NA	TRBJ2-5	NA	CAWSVYAQAETQYF	TGTGCCTGGAGTGTATACGCACAGGCAGAGACCCAGTACTTC